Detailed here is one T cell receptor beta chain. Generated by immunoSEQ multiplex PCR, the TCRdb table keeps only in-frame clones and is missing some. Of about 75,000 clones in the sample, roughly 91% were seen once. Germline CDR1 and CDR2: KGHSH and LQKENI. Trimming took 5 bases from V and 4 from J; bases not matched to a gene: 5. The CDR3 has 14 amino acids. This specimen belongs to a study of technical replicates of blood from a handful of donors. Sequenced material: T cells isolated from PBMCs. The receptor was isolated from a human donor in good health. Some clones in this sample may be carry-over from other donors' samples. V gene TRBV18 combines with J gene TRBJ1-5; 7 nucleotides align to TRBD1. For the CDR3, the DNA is TGTGCCAGCTCATCCGGGACAGCAAATCAGCCCCAGCATTTT. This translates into CASSSGTANQPQHF.